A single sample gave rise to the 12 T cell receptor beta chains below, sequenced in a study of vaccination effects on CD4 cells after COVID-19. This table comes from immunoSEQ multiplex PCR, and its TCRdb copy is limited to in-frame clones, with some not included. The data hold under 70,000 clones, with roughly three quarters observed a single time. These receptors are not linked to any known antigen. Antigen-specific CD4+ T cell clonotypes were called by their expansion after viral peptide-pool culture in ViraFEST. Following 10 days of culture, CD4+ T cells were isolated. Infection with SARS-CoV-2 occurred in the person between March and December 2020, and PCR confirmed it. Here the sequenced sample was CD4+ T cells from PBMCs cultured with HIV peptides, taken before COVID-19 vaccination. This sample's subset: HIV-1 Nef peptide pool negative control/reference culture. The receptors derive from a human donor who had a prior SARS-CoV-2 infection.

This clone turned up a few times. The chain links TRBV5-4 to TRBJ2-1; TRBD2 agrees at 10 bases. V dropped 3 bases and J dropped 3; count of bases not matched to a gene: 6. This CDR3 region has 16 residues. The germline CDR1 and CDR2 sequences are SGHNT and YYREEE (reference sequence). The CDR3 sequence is CASSSALAGVYNEQFF. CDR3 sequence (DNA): TGTGCCAGCAGCTCCGCCCTAGCGGGGGTCTACAATGAGCAGTTCTTC.

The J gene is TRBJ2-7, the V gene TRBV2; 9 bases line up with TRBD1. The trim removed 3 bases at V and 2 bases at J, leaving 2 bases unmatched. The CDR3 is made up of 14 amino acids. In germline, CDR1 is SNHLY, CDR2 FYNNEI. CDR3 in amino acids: CASSDWTGAYEQYF. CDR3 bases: TGTGCCAGCAGTGATTGGACAGGGGCCTACGAGCAGTACTTC.

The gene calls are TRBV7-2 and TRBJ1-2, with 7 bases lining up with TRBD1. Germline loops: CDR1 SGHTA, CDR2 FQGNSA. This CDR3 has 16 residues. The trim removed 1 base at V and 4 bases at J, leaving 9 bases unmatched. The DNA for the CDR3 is TGTGCCAGCAGCTTAGACAGAGGACAGGTCTCCTATGGCTACACCTTC. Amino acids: CASSLDRGQVSYGYTF. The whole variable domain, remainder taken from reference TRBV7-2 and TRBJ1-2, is GAGVSQSPSNKVTEKGKDVELRCDPISGHTALYWYRQSLGQGLEFLIYFQGNSAPDKSGLPSDRFSAERTGGSVSTLTIQRTQQEDSAVYLCASSLDRGQVSYGYTFGSGTRLTVV.

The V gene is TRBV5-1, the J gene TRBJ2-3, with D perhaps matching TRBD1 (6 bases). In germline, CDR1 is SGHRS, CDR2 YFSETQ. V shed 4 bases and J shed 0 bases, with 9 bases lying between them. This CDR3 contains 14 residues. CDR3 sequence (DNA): TGCGCCAGCAGCCCGGACAGAAGCACAGATACGCAGTATTTT. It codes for CASSPDRSTDTQYF.

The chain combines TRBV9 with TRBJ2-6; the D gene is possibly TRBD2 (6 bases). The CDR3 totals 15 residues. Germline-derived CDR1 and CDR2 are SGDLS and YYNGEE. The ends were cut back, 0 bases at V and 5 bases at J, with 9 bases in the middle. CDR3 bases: TGTGCCAGCAGCGTAGTCGGGGGTTGGGCCAACGTCCTGACTTTC. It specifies CASSVVGGWANVLTF.

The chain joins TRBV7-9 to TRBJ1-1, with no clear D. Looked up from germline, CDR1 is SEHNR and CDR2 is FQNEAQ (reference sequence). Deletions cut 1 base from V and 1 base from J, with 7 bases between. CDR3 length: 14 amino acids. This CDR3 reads CASSLVSENTEAFF. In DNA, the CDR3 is TGTGCCAGCAGCTTAGTGTCGGAGAACACTGAAGCTTTCTTT. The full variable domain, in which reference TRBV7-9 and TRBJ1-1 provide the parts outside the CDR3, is DTGVSQNPRHKITKRGQNVTFRCDPISEHNRLYWYRQTLGQGPEFLTYFQNEAQLEKSRLLSDRFSAERPKGSFSTLEIQRTEQGDSAMYLCASSLVSENTEAFFGQGTRLTVV.

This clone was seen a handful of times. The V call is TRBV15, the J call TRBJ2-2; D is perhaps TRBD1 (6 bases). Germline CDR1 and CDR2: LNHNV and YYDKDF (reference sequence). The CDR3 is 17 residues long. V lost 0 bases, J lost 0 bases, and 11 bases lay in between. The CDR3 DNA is TGTGCCACCAGCAGAGATTTGGGACACTCGAACACCGGGGAGCTGTTTTTT. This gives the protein CATSRDLGHSNTGELFF.

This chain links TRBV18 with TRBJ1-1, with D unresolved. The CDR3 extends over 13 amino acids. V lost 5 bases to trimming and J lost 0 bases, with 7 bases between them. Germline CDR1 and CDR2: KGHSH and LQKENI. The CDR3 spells CASSTDLNTEAFF. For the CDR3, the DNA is TGTGCCAGCTCAACGGACTTGAACACTGAAGCTTTCTTT.

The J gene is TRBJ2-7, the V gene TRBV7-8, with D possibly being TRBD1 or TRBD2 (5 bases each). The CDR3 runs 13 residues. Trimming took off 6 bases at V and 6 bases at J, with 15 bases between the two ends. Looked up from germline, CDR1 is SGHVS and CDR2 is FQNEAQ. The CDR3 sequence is CASRQMPGTEQYF. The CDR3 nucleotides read TGTGCCAGCAGACAGATGCCAGGGACCGAGCAGTACTTC.

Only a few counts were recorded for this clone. The CDR3 DNA sequence: TGTGCCAGCTCACCACCTGTACTAGCGGGGAATAACCGGGTCGAAGAGACCCAGTACTTC. It yields the protein CASSPPVLAGNNRVEETQYF. This chain links TRBV18 with TRBJ2-5, with 10 nucleotides matching TRBD2. Germline V CDR1 and CDR2: KGHSH, LQKENI. The CDR3 extends over 20 amino acids. The trim removed 0 bases at V and 3 bases at J, leaving 16 bases unmatched.

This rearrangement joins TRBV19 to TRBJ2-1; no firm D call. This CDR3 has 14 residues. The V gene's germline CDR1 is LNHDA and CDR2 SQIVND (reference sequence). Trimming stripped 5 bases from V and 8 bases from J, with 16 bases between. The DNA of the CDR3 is TGTGCCAGTAGTCCCAGGACCCCCTGGCATGAGCAGTTCTTC. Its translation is CASSPRTPWHEQFF.

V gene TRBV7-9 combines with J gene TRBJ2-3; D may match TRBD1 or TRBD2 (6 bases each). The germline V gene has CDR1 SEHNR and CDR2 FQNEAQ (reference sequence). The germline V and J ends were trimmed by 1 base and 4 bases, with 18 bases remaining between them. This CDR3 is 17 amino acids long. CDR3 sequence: CASSLVGDLGAADTQYF. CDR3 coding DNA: TGTGCCAGCAGCTTAGTAGGGGACTTGGGGGCGGCAGATACGCAGTATTTT.